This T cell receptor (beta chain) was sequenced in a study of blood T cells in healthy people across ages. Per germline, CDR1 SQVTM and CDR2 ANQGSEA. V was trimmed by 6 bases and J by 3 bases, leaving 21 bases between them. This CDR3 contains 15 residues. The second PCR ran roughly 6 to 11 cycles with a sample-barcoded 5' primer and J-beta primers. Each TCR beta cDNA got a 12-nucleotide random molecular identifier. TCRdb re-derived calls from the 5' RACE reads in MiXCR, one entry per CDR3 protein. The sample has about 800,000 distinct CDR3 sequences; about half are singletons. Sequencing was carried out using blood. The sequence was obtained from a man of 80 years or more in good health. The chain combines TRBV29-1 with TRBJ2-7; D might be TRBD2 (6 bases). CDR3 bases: TGCAGCGTGACAAACCCGGGACTGACCTACTACGAGCAGTACTTC. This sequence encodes CSVTNPGLTYYEQYF.